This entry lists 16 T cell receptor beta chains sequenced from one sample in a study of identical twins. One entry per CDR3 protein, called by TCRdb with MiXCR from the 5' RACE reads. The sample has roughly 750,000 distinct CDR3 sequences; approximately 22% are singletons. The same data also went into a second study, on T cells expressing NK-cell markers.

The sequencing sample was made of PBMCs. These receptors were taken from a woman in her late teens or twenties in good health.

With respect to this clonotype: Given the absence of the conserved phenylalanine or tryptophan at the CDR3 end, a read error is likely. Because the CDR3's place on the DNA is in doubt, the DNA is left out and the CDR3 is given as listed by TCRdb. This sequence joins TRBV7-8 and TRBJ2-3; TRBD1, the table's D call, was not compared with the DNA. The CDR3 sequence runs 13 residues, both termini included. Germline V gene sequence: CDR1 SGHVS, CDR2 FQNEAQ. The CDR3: CASSSTMGHGMLL.

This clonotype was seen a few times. The DNA of the CDR3 is TGTGCCAGCAGCTTAGCACTAGCCTCCTACGAGCAGTACTTC. It translates to CASSLALASYEQYF. The rearrangement uses TRBV7-2 and TRBJ2-7; D is possibly TRBD2 (6 bases). Between the trimmed V and J ends, which lost 0 bases and 0 bases, there was a span of 6 bases. Germline CDR1 reads SGHTA; CDR2 reads FQGNSA. This CDR3 region has 14 residues.

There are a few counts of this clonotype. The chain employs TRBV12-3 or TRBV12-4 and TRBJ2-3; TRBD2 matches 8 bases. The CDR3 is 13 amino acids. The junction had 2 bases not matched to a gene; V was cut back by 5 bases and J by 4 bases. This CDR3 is CASSGLAPDTQYF. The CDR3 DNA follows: TGTGCCAGCAGTGGACTAGCCCCAGATACGCAGTATTTT.

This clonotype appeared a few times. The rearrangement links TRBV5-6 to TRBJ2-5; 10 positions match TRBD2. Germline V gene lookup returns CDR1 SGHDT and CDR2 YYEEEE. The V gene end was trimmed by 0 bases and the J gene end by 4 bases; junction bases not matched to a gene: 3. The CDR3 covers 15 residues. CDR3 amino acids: CASSLELAGRETQYF. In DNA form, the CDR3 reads TGTGCCAGCAGCTTGGAACTAGCGGGACGAGAGACCCAGTACTTC. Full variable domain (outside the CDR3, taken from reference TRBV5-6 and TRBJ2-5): DAGVTQSPTHLIKTRGQQVTLRCSPKSGHDTVSWYQQALGQGPQFIFQYYEEEERQRGNFPDRFSGHQFPNYSSELNVNALLLGDSALYLCASSLELAGRETQYFGPGTRLLVL.

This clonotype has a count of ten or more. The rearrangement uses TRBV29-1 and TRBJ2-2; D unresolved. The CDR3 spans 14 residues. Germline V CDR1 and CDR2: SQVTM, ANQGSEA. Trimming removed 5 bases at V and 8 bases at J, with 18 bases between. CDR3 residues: CSVILQLGGGELFF. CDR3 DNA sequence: TGCAGCGTTATCCTCCAGCTAGGTGGTGGGGAGCTGTTTTTT.

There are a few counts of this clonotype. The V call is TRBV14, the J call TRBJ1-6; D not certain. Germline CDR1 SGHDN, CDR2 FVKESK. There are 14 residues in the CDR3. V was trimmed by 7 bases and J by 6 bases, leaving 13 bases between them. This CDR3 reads CASKREQFNSPLHF. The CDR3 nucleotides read TGTGCCAGCAAAAGGGAACAGTTTAATTCACCCCTCCACTTT. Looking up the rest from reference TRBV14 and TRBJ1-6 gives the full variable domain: EAGVTQFPSHSVIEKGQTVTLRCDPISGHDNLYWYRRVMGKEIKFLLHFVKESKQDESGMPNNRFLAERTGGTYSTLKVQPAELEDSGVYFCASKREQFNSPLHFGNGTRLTVT.

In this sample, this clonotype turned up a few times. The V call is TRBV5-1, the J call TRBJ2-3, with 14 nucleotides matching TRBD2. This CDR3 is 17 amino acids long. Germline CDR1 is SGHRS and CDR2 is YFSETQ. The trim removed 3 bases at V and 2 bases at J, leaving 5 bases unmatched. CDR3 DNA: TGCGCCAGCAGCTCCGGGACTAGCGGGGGTACCACAGATACGCAGTATTTT. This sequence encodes CASSSGTSGGTTDTQYF.

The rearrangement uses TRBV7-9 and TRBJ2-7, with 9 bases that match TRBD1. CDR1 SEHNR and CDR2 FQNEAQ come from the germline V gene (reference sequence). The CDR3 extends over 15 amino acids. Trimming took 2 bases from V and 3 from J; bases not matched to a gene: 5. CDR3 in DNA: TGTGCCAGCAGCTTAAACCGGGACAGGGACTACGAGCAGTACTTC. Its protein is CASSLNRDRDYEQYF.

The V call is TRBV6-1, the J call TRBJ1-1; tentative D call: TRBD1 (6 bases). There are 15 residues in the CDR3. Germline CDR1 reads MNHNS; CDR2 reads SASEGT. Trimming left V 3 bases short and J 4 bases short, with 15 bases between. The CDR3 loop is CASSDGGRGSTEAFF. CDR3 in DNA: TGTGCCAGCAGTGATGGGGGGCGCGGGAGCACTGAAGCTTTCTTT.

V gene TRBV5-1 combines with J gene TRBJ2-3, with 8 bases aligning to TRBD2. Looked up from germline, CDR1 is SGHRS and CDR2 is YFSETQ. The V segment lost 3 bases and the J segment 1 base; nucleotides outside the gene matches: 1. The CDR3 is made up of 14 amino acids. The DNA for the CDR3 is TGCGCCAGCAGCTGGGGACTAGGCACAGATACGCAGTATTTT. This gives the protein CASSWGLGTDTQYF.

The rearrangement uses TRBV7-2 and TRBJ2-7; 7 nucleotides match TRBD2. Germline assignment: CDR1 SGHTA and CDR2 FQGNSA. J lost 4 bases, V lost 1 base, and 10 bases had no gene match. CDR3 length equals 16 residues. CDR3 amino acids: CASSLVGGNSDYEQYF. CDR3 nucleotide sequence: TGTGCCAGCAGCTTAGTCGGGGGGAATTCTGATTACGAGCAGTACTTC.

The chain's CDR3 is CASSSDRPNTEAFF. CDR3 coding DNA: TGCGCCAGCAGCTCGGACAGACCGAACACTGAAGCTTTCTTT. The genes are TRBV5-1 and TRBJ1-1; maybe TRBD1 (6 bases). The CDR3 runs 14 residues. Germline assignment: CDR1 SGHRS and CDR2 YFSETQ. The V end lost 3 bases, the J end lost 1 base, and 10 bases lay between the germline ends.

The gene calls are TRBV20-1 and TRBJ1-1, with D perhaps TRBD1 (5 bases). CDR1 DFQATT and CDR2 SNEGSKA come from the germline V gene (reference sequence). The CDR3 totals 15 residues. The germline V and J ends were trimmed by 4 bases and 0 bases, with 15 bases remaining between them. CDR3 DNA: TGCAGTGCTACAGGTCATGGGGCGCTGAACACTGAAGCTTTCTTT. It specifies CSATGHGALNTEAFF.

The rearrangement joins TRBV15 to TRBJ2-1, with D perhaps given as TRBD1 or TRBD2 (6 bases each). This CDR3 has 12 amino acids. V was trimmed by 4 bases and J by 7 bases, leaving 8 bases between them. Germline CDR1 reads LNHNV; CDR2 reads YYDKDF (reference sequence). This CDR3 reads CATSKGGNEQFF. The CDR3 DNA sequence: TGTGCCACCAGCAAGGGGGGAAATGAGCAGTTCTTC.

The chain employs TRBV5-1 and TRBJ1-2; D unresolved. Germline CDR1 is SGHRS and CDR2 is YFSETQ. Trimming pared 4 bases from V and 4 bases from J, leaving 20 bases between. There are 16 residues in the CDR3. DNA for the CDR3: TGCGCCAGCAGCCCCGGCCTCTGGCAGCCTGGCTATGGCTACACCTTC. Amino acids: CASSPGLWQPGYGYTF.

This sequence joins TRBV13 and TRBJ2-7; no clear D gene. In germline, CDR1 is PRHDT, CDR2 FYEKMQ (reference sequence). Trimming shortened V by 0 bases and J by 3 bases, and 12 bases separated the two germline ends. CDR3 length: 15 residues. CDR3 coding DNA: TGTGCCAGCAGCTTAGGGAAGGGCCCTCTCTACGAGCAGTACTTC. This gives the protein CASSLGKGPLYEQYF.